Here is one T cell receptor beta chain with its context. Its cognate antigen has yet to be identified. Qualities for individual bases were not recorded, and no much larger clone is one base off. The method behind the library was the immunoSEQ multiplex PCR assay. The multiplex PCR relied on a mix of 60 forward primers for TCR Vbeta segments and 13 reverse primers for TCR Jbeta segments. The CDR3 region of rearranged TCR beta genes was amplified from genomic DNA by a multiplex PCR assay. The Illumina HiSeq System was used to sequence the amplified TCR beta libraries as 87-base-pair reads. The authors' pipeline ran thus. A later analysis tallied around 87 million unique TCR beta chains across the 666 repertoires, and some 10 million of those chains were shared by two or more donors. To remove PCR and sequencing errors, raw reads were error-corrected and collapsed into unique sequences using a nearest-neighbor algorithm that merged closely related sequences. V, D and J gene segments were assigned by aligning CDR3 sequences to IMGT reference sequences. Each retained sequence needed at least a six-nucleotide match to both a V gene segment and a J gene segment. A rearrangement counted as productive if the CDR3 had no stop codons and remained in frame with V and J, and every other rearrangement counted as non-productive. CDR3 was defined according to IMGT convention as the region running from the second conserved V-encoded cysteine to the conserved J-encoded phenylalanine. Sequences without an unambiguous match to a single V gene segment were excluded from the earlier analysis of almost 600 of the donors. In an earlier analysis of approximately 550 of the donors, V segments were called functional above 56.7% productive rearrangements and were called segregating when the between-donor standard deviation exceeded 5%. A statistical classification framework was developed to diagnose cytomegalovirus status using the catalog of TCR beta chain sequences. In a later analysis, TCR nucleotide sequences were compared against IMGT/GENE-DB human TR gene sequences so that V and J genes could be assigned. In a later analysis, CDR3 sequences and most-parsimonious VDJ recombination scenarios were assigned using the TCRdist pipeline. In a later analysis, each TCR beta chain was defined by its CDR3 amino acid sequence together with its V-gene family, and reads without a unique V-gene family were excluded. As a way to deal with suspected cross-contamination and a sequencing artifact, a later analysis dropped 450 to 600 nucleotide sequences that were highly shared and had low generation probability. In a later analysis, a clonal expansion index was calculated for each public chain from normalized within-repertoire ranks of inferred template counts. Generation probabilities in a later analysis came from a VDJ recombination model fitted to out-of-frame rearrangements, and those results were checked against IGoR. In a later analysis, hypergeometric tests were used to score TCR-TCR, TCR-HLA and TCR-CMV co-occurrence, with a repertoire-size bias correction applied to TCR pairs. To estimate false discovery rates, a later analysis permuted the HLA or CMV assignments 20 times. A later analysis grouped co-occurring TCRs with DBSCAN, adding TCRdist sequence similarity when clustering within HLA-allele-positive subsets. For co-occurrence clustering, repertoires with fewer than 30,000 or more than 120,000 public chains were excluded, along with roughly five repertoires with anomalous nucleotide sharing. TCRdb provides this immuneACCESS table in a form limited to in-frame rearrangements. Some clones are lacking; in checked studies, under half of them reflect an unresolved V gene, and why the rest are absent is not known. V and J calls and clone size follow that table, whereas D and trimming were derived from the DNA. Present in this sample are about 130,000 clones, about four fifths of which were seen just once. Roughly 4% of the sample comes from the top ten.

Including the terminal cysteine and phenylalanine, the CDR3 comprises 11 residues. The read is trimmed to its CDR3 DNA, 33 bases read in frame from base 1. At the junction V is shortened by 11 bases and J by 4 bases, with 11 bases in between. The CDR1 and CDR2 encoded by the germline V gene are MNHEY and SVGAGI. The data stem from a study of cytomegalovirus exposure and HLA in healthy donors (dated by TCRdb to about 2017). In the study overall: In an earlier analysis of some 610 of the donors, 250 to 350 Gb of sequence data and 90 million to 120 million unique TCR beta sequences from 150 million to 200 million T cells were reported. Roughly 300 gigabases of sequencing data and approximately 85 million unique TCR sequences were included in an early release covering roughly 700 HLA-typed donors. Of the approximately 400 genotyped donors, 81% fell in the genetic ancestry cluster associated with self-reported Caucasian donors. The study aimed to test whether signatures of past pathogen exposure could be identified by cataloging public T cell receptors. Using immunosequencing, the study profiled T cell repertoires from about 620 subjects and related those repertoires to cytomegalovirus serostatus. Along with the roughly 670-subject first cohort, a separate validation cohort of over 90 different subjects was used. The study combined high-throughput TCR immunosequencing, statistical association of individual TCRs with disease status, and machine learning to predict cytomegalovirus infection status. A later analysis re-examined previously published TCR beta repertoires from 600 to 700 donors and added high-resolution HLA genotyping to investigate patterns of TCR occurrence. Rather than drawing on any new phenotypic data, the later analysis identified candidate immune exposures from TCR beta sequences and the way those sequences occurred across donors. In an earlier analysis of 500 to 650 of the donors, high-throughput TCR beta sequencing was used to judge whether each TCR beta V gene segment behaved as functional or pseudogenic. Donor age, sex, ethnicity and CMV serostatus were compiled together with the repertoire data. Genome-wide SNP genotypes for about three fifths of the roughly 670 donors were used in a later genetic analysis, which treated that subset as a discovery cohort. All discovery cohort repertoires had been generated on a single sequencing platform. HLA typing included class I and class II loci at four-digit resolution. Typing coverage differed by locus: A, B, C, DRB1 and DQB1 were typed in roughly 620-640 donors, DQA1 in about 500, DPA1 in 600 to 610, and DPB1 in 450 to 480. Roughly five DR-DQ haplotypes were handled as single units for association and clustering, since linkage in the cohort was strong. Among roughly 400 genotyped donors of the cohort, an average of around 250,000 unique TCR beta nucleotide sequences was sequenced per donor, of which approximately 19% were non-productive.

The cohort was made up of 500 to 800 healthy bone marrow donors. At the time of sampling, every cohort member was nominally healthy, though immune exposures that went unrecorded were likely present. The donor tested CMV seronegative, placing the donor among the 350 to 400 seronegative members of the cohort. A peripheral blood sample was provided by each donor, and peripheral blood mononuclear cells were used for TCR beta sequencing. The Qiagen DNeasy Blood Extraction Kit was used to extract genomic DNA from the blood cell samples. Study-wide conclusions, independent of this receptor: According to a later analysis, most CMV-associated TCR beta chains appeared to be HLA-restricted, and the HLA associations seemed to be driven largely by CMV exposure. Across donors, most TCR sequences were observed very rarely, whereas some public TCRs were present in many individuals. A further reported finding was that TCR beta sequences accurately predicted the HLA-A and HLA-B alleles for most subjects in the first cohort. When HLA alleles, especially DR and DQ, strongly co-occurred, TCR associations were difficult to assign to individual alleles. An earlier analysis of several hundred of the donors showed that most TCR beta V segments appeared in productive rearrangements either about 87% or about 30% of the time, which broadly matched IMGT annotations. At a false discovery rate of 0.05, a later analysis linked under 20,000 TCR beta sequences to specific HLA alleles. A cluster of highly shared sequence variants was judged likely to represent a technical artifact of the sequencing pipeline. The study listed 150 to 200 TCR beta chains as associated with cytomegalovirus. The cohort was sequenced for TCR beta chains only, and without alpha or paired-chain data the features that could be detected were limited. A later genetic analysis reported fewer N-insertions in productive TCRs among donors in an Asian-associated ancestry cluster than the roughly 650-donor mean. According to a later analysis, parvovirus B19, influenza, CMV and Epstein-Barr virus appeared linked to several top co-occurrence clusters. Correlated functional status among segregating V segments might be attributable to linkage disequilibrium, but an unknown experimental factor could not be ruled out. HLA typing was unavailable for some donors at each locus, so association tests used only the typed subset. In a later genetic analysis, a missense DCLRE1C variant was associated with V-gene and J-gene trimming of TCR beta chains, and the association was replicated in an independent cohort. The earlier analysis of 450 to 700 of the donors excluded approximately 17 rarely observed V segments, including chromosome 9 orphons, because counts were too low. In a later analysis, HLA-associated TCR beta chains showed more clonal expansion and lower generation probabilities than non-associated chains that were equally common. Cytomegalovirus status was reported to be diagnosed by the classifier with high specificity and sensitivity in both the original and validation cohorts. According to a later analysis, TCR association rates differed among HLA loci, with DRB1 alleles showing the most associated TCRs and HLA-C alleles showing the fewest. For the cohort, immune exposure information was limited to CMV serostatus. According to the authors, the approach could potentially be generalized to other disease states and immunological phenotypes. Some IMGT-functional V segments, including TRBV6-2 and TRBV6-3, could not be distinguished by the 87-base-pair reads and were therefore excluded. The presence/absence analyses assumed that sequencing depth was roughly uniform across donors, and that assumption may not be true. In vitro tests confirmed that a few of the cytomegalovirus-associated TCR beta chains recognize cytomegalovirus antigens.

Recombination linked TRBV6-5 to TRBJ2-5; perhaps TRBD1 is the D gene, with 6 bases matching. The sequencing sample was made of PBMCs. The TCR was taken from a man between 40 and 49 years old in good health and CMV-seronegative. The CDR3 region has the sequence CAATGPETQYF. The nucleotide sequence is TGTGCCGCCACAGGGCCAGAGACCCAGTACTTC.